This TCR beta chain was identified during a study of T cell responses to AZD1222 COVID-19 vaccine. Data came from immunoSEQ multiplex PCR; TCRdb stores just in-frame clones and leaves some out. The sample records roughly 150,000 clones, 85% to 95% being singletons. The source was peripheral blood, collected 28 days after the second AZD1222 dose. This clonotype originated in an adult who received the AZD1222 COVID-19 vaccine.

CDR3 protein: CASSLAGAPGNTIYF. The DNA of the CDR3 is TGTGCCAGCAGCTTGGCCGGGGCGCCTGGAAACACCATATATTTT. This chain connects TRBV5-4 to TRBJ1-3; tentatively, D is TRBD1 (5 bases). CDR1 is SGHNT and CDR2 is YYREEE in the germline V gene (reference sequence). Trimming removed 0 bases from V and 2 bases from J, with 9 bases in between. The CDR3 runs 15 residues.